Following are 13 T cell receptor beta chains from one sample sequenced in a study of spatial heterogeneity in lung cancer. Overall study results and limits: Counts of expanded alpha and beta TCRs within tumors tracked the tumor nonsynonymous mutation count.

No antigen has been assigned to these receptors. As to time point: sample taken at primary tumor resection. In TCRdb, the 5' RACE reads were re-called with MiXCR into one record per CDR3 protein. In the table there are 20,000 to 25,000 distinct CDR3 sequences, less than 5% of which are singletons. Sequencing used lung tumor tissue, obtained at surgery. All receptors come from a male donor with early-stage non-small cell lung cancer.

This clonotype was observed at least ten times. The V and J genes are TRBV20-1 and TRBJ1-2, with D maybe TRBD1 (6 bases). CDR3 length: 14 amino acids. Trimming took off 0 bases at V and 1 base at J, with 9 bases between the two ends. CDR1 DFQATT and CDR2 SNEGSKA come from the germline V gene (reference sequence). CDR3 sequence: CSARDRGLNYGYTF. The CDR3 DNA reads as TGCAGTGCTAGAGATCGGGGGCTTAACTATGGCTACACCTTC.

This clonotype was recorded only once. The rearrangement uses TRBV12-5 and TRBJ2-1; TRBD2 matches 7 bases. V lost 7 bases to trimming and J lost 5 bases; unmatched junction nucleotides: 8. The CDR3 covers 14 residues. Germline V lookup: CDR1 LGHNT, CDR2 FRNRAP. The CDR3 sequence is CASALGGTHNEQFF. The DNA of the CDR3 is TGTGCTAGTGCCCTGGGGGGGACGCACAATGAGCAGTTCTTC.

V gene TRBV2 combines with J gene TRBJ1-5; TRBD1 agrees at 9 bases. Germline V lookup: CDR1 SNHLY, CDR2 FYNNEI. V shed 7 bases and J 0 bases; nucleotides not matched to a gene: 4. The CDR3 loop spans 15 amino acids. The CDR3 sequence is CASIGDRASNQPQHF. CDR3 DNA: TGTGCCAGCATTGGGGACAGGGCTAGCAATCAGCCCCAGCATTTT.

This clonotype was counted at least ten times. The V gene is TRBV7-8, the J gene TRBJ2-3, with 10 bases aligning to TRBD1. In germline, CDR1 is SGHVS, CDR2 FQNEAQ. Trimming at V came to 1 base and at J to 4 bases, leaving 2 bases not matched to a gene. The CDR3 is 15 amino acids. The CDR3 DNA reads TGTGCCAGCAGCTTAGATGGGACAGGGGCAGATACGCAGTATTTT. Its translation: CASSLDGTGADTQYF.

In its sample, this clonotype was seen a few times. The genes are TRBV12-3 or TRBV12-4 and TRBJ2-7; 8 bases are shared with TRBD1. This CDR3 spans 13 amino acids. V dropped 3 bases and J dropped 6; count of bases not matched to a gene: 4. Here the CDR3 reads CASSFGQGIEQYF. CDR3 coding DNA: TGTGCCAGCAGTTTCGGACAGGGAATCGAGCAGTACTTC.

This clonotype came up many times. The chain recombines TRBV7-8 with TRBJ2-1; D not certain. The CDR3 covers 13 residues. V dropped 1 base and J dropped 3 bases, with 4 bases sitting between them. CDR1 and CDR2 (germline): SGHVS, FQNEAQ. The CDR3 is CASSLESYNEQFF. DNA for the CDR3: TGTGCCAGCAGCTTAGAAAGCTACAATGAGCAGTTCTTC.

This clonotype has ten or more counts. The DNA of the CDR3 is TGTGCCAGCAGCCGACAGGGGGCAAGAGATACGCAGTATTTT. It specifies CASSRQGARDTQYF. J is TRBJ2-3 and V is TRBV14; 10 bases are a match to TRBD1. Germline V lookup: CDR1 SGHDN, CDR2 FVKESK. The CDR3 has 14 amino acids. Germline trimming cut 4 bases from V and 5 bases from J; bases unmatched to any gene: 3.

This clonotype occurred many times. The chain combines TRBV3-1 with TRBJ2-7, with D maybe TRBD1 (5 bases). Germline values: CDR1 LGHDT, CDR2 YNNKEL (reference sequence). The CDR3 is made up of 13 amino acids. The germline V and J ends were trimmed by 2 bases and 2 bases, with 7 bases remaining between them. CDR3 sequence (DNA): TGTGCCAGCAGCCAACTGACAGCCTACGAGCAGTACTTC. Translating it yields CASSQLTAYEQYF.

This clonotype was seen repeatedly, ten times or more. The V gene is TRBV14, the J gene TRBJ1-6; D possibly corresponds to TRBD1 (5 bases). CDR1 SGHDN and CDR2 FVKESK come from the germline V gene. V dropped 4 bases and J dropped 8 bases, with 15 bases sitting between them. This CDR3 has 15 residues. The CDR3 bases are TGTGCCAGCAGCCGCCTCGGGGGGAAGGATTCACCCCTCCACTTT. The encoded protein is CASSRLGGKDSPLHF.

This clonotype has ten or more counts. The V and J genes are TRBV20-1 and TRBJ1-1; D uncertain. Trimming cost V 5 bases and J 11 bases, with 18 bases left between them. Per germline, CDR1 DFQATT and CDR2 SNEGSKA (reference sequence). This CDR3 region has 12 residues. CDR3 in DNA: TGCAGTGCTGGTGACACGCCGCTGCGGGCTTTCTTT. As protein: CSAGDTPLRAFF.

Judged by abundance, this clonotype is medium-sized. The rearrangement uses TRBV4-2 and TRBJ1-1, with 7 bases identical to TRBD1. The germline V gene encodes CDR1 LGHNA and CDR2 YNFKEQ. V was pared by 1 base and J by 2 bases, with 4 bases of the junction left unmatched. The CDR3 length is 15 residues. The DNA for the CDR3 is TGTGCCAGCAGCCAAGTTGGACAGGATAACACTGAAGCTTTCTTT. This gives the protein CASSQVGQDNTEAFF.

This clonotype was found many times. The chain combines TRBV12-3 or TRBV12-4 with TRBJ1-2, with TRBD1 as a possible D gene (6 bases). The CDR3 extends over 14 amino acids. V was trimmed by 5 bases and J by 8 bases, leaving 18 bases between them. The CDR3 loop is CASSLDVAGEGYTF. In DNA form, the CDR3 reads TGTGCCAGCAGTCTAGATGTGGCAGGGGAAGGCTACACCTTC.

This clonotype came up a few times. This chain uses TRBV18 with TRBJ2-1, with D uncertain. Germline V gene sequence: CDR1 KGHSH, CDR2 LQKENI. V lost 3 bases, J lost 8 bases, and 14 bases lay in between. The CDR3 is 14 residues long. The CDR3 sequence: CASSPVPNLDEQFF. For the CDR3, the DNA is TGTGCCAGCTCACCTGTACCCAACTTGGATGAGCAGTTCTTC.